The clone carrying this T cell receptor (beta chain) was seen many times. Its target is not known. Sample time point: newly diagnosed GD, antithyroid drugs for less than 3 months. The authors made the TCR library using RNA they extracted from PBMCs. Graves' disease was diagnosed by American Thyroid Association guidelines. Germline V gene data show CDR1 as MNHEY and CDR2 as SVGAGI. Trimming left V 2 bases short and J 4 bases short, with 14 bases between. CDR3 size: 15 residues. This entry comes from a study of regulatory T cells in long-lasting Graves disease. The study's findings and limits: Persistent disease exhibited a predilection for TRBV28, TRBJ1-2 and TRBJ2-5.

Building of the TCR beta libraries involved iRepertoire HTBI primers and Arm-PCR of CDR3 regions. Authors' methods: Overall, samples carried roughly 60 TRBV and about 14 TRBJ segments. TCRdb re-derived calls from the multiplex PCR reads in MiXCR, one entry per CDR3 protein. TCRdb assigned the V and J calls; the authors' analysis was not used. The sample contains roughly 530,000 distinct CDR3 sequences, 15% to 20% of which appear only once. This sample was also put to use in a study of T cells in Graves' hyperthyroidism and ophthalmopathy.

The sample in question was peripheral blood mononuclear cells (PBMCs), obtained at new diagnosis, from a patient treated with antithyroid drugs. This chain joins TRBV6-5 and TRBJ1-1, with a weak D call TRBD1 (5 bases). This TCR derives from a woman aged 40 to 65 with Graves disease. CDR3: CASSYGTSIGTEAFF. CDR3 DNA: TGTGCCAGCAGTTACGGGACTTCCATCGGCACTGAAGCTTTCTTT.